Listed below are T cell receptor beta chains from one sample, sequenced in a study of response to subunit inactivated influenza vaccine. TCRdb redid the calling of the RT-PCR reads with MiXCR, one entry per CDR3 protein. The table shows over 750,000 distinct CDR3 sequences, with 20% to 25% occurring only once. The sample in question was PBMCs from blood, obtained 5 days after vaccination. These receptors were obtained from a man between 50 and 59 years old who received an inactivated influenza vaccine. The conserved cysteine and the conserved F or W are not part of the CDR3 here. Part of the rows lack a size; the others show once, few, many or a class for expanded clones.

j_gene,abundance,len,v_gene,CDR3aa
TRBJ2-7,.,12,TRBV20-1,SASLGLAGGEQY
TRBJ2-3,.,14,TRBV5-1,ASSLVAGDHTDTQY
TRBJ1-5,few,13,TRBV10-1,ASREGQGSNQPQH
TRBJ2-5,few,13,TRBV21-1,ASSKSSGGRETQY
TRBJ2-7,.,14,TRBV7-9,ASSSLDRGFGYEQY
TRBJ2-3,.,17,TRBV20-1,SARDLRGPRGAGTDTQY
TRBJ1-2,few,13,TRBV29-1,SARTGLSGAYGYT
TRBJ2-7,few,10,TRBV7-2,ASSLVGFEQY
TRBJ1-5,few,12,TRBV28,ASSAPAGEQPQH
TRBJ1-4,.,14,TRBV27,ASGLRAIPRREKLF
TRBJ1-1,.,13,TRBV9,ASSVGGQGSTEAF
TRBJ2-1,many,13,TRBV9,ASSLTPSSYNEQF
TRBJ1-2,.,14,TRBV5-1,ASSPKDRNFNYGYT
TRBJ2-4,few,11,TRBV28,ASSGPGWGIQY
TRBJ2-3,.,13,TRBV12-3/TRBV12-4,ASSWEARGTDTQY
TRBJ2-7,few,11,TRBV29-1,SYEEQGGYEQY
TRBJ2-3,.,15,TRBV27,ASSLGAGRMGTDTQY
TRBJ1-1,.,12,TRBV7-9,ASSLQGASPKAF
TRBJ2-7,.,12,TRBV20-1,SAASRQGAREQY
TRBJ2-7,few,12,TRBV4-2,ASSQGQSSYEQY
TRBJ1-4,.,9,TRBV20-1,SARSGEKLF
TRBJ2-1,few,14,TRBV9,ASSVSGSGSYNEQF
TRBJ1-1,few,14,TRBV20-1,SALPGQGVSNTEAF
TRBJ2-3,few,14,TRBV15,ATSRDLGGSTNTQY
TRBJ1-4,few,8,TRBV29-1,SVEHEKLF
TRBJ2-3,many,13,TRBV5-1,ASSFTGQSTDTQY
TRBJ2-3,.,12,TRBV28,ASSLGRYTDTQY
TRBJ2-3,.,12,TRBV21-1,ASSKNRDTDTQY
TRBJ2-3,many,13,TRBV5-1,ASSQAGPDTDTQY
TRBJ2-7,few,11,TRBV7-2,ASSFGTGNEQY
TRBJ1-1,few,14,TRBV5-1,ASSLRTADLGSEAF
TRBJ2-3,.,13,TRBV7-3,ASSLGSSGTDTQY
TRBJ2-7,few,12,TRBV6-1,ASSEDRGRNEQY
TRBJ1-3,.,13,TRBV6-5,ASSYSDRAGNTIY
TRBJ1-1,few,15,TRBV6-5,ASSSPRGRGRGTEAF
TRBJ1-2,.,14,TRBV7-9,ASTKGLMSSPYGYT
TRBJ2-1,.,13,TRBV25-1,ASSELAGVGDEQF
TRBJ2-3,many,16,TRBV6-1,ASRPGGVTSGSADTQY
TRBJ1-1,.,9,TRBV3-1,ASGLGPGAF
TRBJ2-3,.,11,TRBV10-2,ASSTQSTDTQY
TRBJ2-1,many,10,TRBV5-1,ASSWGTIEQF
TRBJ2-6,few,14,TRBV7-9,ASSSDRPSGANVLT
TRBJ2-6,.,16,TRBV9,ASSEGQTYHSGANVLT
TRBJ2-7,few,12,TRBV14,ASSQVGAWREQY
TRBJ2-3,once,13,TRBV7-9,ASSPRDYFTDTQY
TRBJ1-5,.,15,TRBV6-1,ASSENLVANPNQPQH
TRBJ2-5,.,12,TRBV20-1,SASRDPIQETQY
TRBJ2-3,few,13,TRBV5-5,ASSRQATSTDTQY
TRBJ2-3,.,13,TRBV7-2,ASSLGGQHTDTQY
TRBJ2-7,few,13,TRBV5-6,ASSFLGQGVYEQY
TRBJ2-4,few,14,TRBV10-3,AISEWGDGAKNIQY
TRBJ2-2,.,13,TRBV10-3,AISERREQSGELF